Given below is one TCR beta chain in context. This sample stems from a study of blood T cell repertoires in COVID-19. The wider study: The origin of the acute and convalescent COVID-19 samples was the United States, Italy and Spain.

V lost 0 bases, J lost 5 bases, and 13 bases lay in between. The CDR3 runs to 15 residues. Germline CDR1 and CDR2: LGHNT and FRNRAP. Per the original data handling: Reference gene primer amplification yielded estimated nucleated cell counts. This table comes from immunoSEQ multiplex PCR, and its TCRdb copy is limited to in-frame clones, with some not included. V and J calls and clone size follow that table, whereas D and trimming were derived from the DNA. Of 300,000 to 400,000 clones in the sample, roughly 86% were seen once. J is TRBJ1-1 and V is TRBV12-5; D unclear. This TCR was sampled from a man aged 25 to 40 with COVID-19, enrolled during active disease. Sequenced input: peripheral blood. DNA for the CDR3: TGTGCTAGTGGTTTGGTACTAGGCAGAGATACTGAAGCTTTCTTT. This sequence encodes CASGLVLGRDTEAFF.